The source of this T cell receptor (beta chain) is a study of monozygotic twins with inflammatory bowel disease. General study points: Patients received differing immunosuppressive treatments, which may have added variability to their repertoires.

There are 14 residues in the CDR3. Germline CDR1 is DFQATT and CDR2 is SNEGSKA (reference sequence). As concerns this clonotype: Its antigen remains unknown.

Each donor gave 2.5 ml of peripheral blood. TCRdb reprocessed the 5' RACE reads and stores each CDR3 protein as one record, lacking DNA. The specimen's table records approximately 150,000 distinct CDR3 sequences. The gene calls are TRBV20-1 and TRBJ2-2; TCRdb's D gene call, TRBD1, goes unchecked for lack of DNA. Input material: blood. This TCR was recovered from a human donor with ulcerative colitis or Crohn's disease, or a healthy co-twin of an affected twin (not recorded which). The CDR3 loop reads CSAKAGGDTGELFF.